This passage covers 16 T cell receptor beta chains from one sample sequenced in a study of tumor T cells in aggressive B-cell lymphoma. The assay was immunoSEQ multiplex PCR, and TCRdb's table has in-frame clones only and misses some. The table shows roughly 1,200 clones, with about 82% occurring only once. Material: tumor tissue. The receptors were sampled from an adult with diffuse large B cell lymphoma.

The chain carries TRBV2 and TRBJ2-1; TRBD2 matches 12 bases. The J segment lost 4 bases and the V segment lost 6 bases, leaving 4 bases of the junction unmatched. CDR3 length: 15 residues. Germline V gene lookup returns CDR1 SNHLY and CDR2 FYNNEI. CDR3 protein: CASSRGTSGYNEQFF. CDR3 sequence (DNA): TGTGCCAGCAGCCGAGGGACTAGCGGGTACAATGAGCAGTTCTTC.

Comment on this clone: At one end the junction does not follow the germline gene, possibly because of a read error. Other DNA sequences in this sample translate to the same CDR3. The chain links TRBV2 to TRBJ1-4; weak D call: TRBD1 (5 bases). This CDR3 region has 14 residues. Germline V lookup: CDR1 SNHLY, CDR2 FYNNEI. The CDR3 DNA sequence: TGTGCTAGCAGTACCCGGGGGTCGGGGGAAAAACTGTTTTTT. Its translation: CASSTRGSGEKLFF.

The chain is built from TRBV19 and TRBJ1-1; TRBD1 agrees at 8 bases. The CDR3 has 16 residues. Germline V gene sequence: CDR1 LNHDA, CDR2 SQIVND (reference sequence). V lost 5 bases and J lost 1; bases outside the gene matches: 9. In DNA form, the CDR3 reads TGTGCCAGTAGTGCTTCACAGGGGGTGAGGAACACTGAAGCTTTCTTT. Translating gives CASSASQGVRNTEAFF.

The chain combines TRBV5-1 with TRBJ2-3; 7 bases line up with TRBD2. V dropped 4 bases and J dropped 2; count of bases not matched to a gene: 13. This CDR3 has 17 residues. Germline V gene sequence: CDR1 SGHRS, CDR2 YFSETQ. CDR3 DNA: TGCGCCAGCAGCCCTAGGTCGCTAGCGGAGATCACAGATACGCAGTATTTT. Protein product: CASSPRSLAEITDTQYF.

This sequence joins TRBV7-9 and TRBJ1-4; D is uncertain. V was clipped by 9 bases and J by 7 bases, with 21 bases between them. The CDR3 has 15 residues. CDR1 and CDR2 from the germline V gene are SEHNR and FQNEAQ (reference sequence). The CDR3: CASGPGGLLTEKLFF. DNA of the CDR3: TGTGCCAGTGGGCCGGGAGGCCTGCTCACTGAAAAACTGTTTTTT.

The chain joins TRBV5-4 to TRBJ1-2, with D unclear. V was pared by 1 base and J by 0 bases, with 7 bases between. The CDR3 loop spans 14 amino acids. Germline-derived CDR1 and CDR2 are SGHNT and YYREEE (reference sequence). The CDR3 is CASSLYPANYGYTF. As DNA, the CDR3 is TGTGCCAGCAGCTTGTATCCAGCTAACTATGGCTACACCTTC.

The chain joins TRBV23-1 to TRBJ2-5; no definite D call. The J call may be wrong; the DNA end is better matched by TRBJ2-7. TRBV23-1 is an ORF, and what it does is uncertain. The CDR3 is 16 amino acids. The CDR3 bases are TGCGCCAGCAGTCCCTTGTTAAGACTCTTCTCCTACGAGCAGTACTTC. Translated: CASSPLLRLFSYEQYF.

The chain's CDR3 is CASSSARTGGEEKLFF. The CDR3 nucleotides read TGTGCCAGCAGCTCCGCCCGGACAGGGGGCGAGGAAAAACTGTTTTTT. The chain has TRBV5-5 and TRBJ1-4; 11 bases agree with TRBD1. There are 16 residues in the CDR3. Germline CDR1 reads SGHKS; CDR2 reads YYEKEE (reference sequence). With 3 bases clipped from V and 8 bases from J, the junction kept 9 bases outside the gene matches.

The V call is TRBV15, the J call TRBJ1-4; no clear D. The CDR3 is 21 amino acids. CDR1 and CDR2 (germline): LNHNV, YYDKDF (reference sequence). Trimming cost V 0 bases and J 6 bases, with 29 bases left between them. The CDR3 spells CATSRDLNRPNPFLPHEKLFF. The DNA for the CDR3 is TGTGCCACCAGCAGAGATCTTAACAGACCAAACCCTTTTCTCCCACATGAAAAACTGTTTTTT.

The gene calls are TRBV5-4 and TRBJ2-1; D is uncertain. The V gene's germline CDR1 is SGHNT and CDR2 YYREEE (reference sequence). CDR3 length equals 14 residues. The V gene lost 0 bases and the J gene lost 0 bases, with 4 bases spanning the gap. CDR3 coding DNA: TGTGCCAGCAGCTTGGACAGCTCCTACAATGAGCAGTTCTTC. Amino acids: CASSLDSSYNEQFF.

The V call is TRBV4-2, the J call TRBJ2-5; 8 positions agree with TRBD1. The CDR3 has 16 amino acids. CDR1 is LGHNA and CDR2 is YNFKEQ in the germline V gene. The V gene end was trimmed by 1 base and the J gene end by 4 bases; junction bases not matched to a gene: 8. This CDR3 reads CASSQGVGQGGETQYF. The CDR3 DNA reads TGTGCCAGCAGCCAAGGCGTCGGACAGGGCGGAGAGACCCAGTACTTC.

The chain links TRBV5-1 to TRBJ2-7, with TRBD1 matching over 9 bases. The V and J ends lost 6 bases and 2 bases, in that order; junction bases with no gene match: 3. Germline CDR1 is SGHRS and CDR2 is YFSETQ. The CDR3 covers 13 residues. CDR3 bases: TGCGCCAGCACCAGACAGGGGGCCTACGAGCAGTACTTC. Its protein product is CASTRQGAYEQYF.

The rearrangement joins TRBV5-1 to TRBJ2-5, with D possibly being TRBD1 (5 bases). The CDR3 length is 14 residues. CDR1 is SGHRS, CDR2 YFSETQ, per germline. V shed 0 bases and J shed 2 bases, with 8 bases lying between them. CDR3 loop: CASSLGGIQETQYF. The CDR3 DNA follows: TGCGCCAGCAGCTTGGGGGGCATTCAAGAGACCCAGTACTTC.

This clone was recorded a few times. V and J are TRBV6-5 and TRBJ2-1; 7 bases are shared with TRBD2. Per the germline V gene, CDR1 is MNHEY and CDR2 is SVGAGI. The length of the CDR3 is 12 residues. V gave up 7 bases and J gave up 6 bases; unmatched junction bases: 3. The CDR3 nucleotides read TGTGCCAGCACAAGCGGGACCAATGAGCAGTTCTTC. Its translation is CASTSGTNEQFF.

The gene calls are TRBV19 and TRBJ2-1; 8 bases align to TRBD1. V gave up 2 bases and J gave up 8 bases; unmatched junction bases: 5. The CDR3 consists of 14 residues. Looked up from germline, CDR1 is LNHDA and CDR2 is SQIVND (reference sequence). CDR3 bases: TGTGCCAGTAGTATAACAGGACAGGGCGATGAGCAGTTCTTC. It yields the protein CASSITGQGDEQFF. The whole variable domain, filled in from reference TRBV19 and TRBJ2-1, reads DGGITQSPKYLFRKEGQNVTLSCEQNLNHDAMYWYRQDPGQGLRLIYYSQIVNDFQKGDIAEGYSVSREKKESFPLTVTSAQKNPTAFYLCASSITGQGDEQFFGPGTRLTVL.

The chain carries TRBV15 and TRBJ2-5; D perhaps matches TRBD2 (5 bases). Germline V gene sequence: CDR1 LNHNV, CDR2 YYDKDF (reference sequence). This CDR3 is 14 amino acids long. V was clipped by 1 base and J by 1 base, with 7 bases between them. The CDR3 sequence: CATSRAGLQETQYF. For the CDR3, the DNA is TGTGCCACCAGCAGAGCTGGACTCCAAGAGACCCAGTACTTC.